The present TCR beta chain was sequenced within a study of neurological immune-mediated disorders. Study-wide context: The approximately 34 multiple sclerosis patients comprised around 30 relapsing-remitting and 3 secondary progressive cases.

As to this clonotype: The antigen is unknown. The DNA is omitted, as the CDR3 cannot be located on it reliably, and the CDR3 follows TCRdb's listing.

The CDR3 is 20 residues long, ends included. Germline CDR1 SEHNR, CDR2 FQNEAQ (reference sequence). TCRdb itself ran the 5' RACE reads through MiXCR, one entry per CDR3 protein. The repertoire holds some 48,000 distinct CDR3 sequences, with about 5% as singletons. Study-wide findings and caveats: For the multiple sclerosis repertoire cluster, an association with any clinical or MRI feature was absent.

Sorted libraries were derived from about a million CD4+ or CD8+ T cells. This receptor was taken from a woman aged 18-29 years with multiple sclerosis. Sequencing used CD4+ T cells from blood. This sequence joins TRBV7-9 and TRBJ1-1. CDR3 sequence: CASSFYICSARLSENTEAFF.